The rows below give T cell receptor beta chains drawn from one sample of a study of synovial regulatory T cells in juvenile arthritis. TCRdb's table, derived via immunoSEQ multiplex PCR, lists solely in-frame clones and lacks some. With some 7,700 clones in the sample, the ten largest clones hold 1.5% to 2%. The sequencing input was Treg cells from blood. The receptors stem from a donor aged 2-30 years with juvenile idiopathic arthritis. The CDR3 runs from the conserved cysteine through the conserved F or W. Part of the rows lack a size; the others show once, few, many or a class for expanded clones.

size	V	J	length	CDR3
-	TRBV5-1	TRBJ1-1	14	CASSLDRGGLVAFF
-	TRBV2	TRBJ2-7	15	CASSVGDSFMGEQYF
-	TRBV7-2	TRBJ2-1	13	CASSRTSNNEQFF
medium-sized	TRBV19	TRBJ2-2	12	CAAQGADGELFF
-	TRBV30	TRBJ2-7	11	CAWTPRDRVVF
-	TRBV5-1	TRBJ2-3	15	CASSLDGAPTDTQYF
-	TRBV7-9	TRBJ2-2	16	CASSLVIGLNTGELFF
-	TRBV7-3	TRBJ2-3	13	CASSLLFLDTQYF
-	TRBV28	TRBJ2-1	15	CASSSSGRANNEQFF
medium-sized	TRBV5-6	TRBJ2-3	13	CASTSGFTDTQYF
-	TRBV7-1	TRBJ2-6	15	CASRGQASGANVLTF
-	TRBV5-1	TRBJ2-5	18	CASSLTGRTSGGQETQYF
-	TRBV9	TRBJ2-3	19	CASSTGLAGAAMVTDTQYF
-	TRBV11-2	TRBJ2-2	19	CASSLDLGFSGGTTGELFF
-	TRBV5-1	TRBJ2-5	11	CASSLAGTQYF
-	TRBV15	TRBJ1-2	14	CATSRDRRFYGYTF
-	TRBV11-2	TRBJ1-1	13	CASSSPRAPEAFF
-	TRBV4-2	TRBJ1-4	15	CASSQGGGTNEKLFF
-	TRBV11-2	TRBJ2-7	14	CASSFQTGTYEQYF
-	TRBV5-6	TRBJ2-1	15	CATTQMGQEYNEQFF
-	TRBV2	TRBJ2-5	13	CASKGGAGETQYF
-	TRBV5-1	TRBJ2-1	14	CASSEGFPGNEQFF
-	TRBV4-2	TRBJ2-7	16	CASSQEWASFNYEQYF
-	TRBV7-2	TRBJ2-2	16	CASSLGSSVNTGELFF
-	TRBV19	TRBJ2-7	15	CASSISGTAPYEQYF
-	TRBV7-2	TRBJ2-2	12	CASSGNTGELFF
-	TRBV19	TRBJ2-3	16	CASTRKLRVSTDTQYF
-	TRBV5-4	TRBJ2-5	16	CASSLLGGLAGETQYF
medium-sized	TRBV9	TRBJ2-3	16	CASSPLWGAFTDTQYF
-	TRBV19	TRBJ1-5	16	CASSIEGRGSNQPQHF
-	TRBV2	TRBJ2-3	11	CASSDWGSTYF
medium-sized	TRBV11-2	TRBJ2-7	11	CASSSNYEQYF
-	TRBV28	TRBJ1-3	16	CASSLTKLISGNTIYF
-	TRBV5-1	TRBJ2-6	16	CASSLAGAPGANVLTF
medium-sized	TRBV6-5	TRBJ1-2	16	CASSYSTFQGGQGYTF